This TCR beta chain was identified in a study of blood T cell repertoires in COVID-19 (dated by TCRdb to 2020 to 2022). A note on the overall study: Collaborator samples came from the United States, Italy and Spain and covered acute and convalescent phases of COVID-19. Sample metadata almost always included a de-identified subject ID, COVID-19 status, age in years and sex. The samples were drawn from two sources: the first 160 participants of the ongoing ImmuneRACE study, and 1,200 or so subjects contributed by 6 global collaborators. HLA class I and class II types, where available, came from metadata supplied by the sample provider rather than from assay-based typing. The prospective study material was composed of cDNA or gDNA derived from T cells, B-cell-depleted T cells, or PBMCs. The repertoires were released in a freely available public database intended as a resource for research on the immune response to SARS-CoV-2. The dataset comprised deeply sampled blood TCRbeta repertoires from subjects exposed to, actively infected with, or recovered from COVID-19. Study-level results and caveats: Clinical and demographic metadata were provided uncurated, with the amount varying by source and participant.

TCRbeta CDR3 regions were amplified from genomic DNA using the immunoSEQ Assay, a bias-controlled multiplex PCR. The paper's processing steps were these. Within the assay, amplification of reference gene primers was used to estimate how many nucleated cells each sample contained. To quantify the absolute abundance of each unique TCRbeta CDR3 rearrangement, sequence reads were collapsed and filtered. For each sample, productive Simpson clonality was calculated as the square root of Simpson's diversity index across productive rearrangements. Not all clones reach the TCRdb copy of this immuneACCESS table, which keeps in-frame sequences only. Checked studies attribute under half of the gap to unresolved V genes and leave the rest unexplained. V, J and clone size are taken as reported in that table, and D and trimming were inferred from the DNA itself. In all, the sample holds about 150,000 clones, and over 75% of those were seen once. The biggest ten clones account for 0.63% of the sample.

The V and J ends are trimmed by 3 bases and 8 bases, leaving 13 bases between them. CDR3 length: 13 amino acids, cysteine to phenylalanine. Only the CDR3 portion is preserved as DNA: 39 bases, with reading frame beginning at the first base. CDR1 KGHSH and CDR2 LQKENI were looked up in the germline V gene. In regard to this clone: Its antigen specificity is not known. No clone much larger than this one lies a single base away; base qualities are absent.

One collaborating source in Seattle enrolled patients during active infection and followed them longitudinally through the course of disease. Whole blood was collected in K2EDTA tubes by collaborating institutions according to the institutions' own protocols. For TCRbeta analysis, collaborator samples were shipped as frozen whole blood, as isolated PBMCs, or as DNA extracted from either sample type. Sequencing was done on a sample of peripheral blood. The V and J segments used are TRBV18 and TRBJ1-2, with the identity of the D gene unclear. The sequence was obtained from a man between 60 and 70 years old with COVID-19, enrolled during active disease. In nucleotide form, the sequence is TGTGCCAGCTCACCGGGTTCAGAGGGCGGCTACACCTTC. It translates to CASSPGSEGGYTF.